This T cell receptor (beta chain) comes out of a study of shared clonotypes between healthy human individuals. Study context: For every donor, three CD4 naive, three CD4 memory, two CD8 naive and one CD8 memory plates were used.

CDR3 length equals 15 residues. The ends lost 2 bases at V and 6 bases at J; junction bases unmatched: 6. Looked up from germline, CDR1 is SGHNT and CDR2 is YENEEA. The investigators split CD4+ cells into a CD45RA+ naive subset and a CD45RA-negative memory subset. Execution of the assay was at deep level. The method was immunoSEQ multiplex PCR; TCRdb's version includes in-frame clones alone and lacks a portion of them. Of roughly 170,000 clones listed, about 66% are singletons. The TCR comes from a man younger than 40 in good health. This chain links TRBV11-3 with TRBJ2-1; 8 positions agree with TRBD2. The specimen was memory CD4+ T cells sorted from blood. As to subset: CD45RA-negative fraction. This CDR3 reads CASSLRGSGINEQFF. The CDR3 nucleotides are TGTGCCAGCAGCTTAAGGGGTAGCGGGATCAATGAGCAGTTCTTC.